This TCR beta chain was identified during a study of PD-1 blockade in classical Hodgkin lymphoma. Broader study findings: A significant rise in TCR diversity by C4D1 was seen for CD4+ but not CD8+ cells. Prior to therapy, complete responders displayed diversity much like that of newly diagnosed patients.

Measured with immunoSEQ multiplex PCR; TCRdb has only the in-frame clones, and not every one. This table has around 24,000 clones, approximately 67% appearing once. Germline CDR1 and CDR2: SGHVS and FNYEAQ. Between the trimmed V and J ends, which lost 2 bases and 6 bases, there was a span of 18 bases. The CDR3 is 16 amino acids. A note on this clone: Its antigen is undetermined.

Brentuximab vedotin exposure varied among the patients, all of whom had relapsed after autologous stem cell transplantation. The TCR comes from a human donor with classical Hodgkin lymphoma. The sample in question was peripheral blood mononuclear cells (PBMCs), obtained before the second cycle of nivolumab. The V gene is TRBV7-6, the J gene TRBJ2-3; weak D call: TRBD2 (6 bases). CDR3 nucleotide sequence: TGTGCCAGCAGCTTAAACACAGCGGGTCTGACCGATACGCAGTATTTT. Translation: CASSLNTAGLTDTQYF.